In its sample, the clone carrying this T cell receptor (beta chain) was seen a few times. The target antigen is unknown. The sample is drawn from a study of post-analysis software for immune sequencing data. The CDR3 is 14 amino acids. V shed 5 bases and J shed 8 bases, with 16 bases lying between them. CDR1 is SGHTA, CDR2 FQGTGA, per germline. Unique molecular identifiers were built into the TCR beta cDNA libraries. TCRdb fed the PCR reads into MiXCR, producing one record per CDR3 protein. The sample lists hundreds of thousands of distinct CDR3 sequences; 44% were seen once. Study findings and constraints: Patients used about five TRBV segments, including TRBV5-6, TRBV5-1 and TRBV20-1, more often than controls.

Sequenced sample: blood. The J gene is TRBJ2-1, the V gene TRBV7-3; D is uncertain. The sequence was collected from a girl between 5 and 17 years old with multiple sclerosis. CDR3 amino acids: CASSPTGLRHEQFF. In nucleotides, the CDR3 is TGTGCCAGCAGCCCTACGGGCCTACGCCATGAGCAGTTCTTC.